This is a list of T cell receptor beta chains from one sample in a study of CD8+CD57+ T cells in acquired aplastic anemia. TCRdb independently ran MiXCR on the reads; one entry per CDR3 protein. The sample has 200,000 or so distinct CDR3 sequences; 48% are singletons. The specimen was sorted CD4+, CD8+, or CD8+CD57+ T cells (not recorded which) from PBMCs. Receptors originate from a human donor with aplastic anemia. The CDR3 runs from the conserved cysteine through the conserved F or W. Each record gives: V gene, CDR3 length, D gene, clone size, J gene, CDR3 DNA, CDR3 protein. The D gene is left open where the match is weak. Some rows have no size entry. The others give once, few or many, or a class for an expanded clone.

v_call: TRBV29-1
cdr3_length: 13
d_call: .
clone_size: many
j_call: TRBJ1-2
cdr3_nt: TGCAGCGGATCGGCGGGGGGCGACTATGGCTACACCTTC
cdr3_aa: CSGSAGGDYGYTF

v_call: TRBV7-2
cdr3_length: 17
d_call: .
clone_size: many
j_call: TRBJ2-7
cdr3_nt: TGTGCCAGCAGCTCGCCTTTTTCGGGGACACTCATCTACGAGCAGTACTTC
cdr3_aa: CASSSPFSGTLIYEQYF

v_call: TRBV2
cdr3_length: 12
d_call: TRBD1
clone_size: .
j_call: TRBJ1-2
cdr3_nt: TGTGCCAGCCTACAGGGGCCCTATGGCTACACCTTC
cdr3_aa: CASLQGPYGYTF

v_call: TRBV9
cdr3_length: 15
d_call: TRBD2
clone_size: few
j_call: TRBJ2-7
cdr3_nt: TGTGCCAGCAGCGTAACCGGGACTAGCGGTTACGAGCAGTACTTC
cdr3_aa: CASSVTGTSGYEQYF

v_call: TRBV25-1
cdr3_length: 17
d_call: .
clone_size: .
j_call: TRBJ2-1
cdr3_nt: TGTGCCAGCAGTGATACCCGGGACCTCCAGTTCTACAATGAGCAGTTCTTC
cdr3_aa: CASSDTRDLQFYNEQFF

v_call: TRBV6-5
cdr3_length: 14
d_call: TRBD1
clone_size: many
j_call: TRBJ1-1
cdr3_nt: TGTGCCAGCAGTTGGCGGGACAGACCCACTGAAGCTTTCTTT
cdr3_aa: CASSWRDRPTEAFF

v_call: TRBV7-9
cdr3_length: 15
d_call: TRBD2
clone_size: .
j_call: TRBJ2-7
cdr3_nt: TGTGCCAGCAGCTTAGTTCCTAGCGGGACCTACGAGCAGTACTTC
cdr3_aa: CASSLVPSGTYEQYF

v_call: TRBV28
cdr3_length: 15
d_call: .
clone_size: .
j_call: TRBJ2-3
cdr3_nt: TGTGCCAGCAGTCCCCAGCAGGGGGGGACAGATACGCAGTATTTT
cdr3_aa: CASSPQQGGTDTQYF

v_call: TRBV29-1
cdr3_length: 14
d_call: .
clone_size: many
j_call: TRBJ2-7
cdr3_nt: TGCAGCGTCTCCGGTCGGACAGCTGGCTACGAGCAGTACTTC
cdr3_aa: CSVSGRTAGYEQYF

v_call: TRBV19
cdr3_length: 11
d_call: .
clone_size: many
j_call: TRBJ1-2
cdr3_nt: TGTGCCAGTAGTATCAGACGGGGCTACACCTTC
cdr3_aa: CASSIRRGYTF

v_call: TRBV4-2
cdr3_length: 21
d_call: TRBD2
clone_size: few
j_call: TRBJ2-5
cdr3_nt: TGTGCCAGCAGTGTGGGACTAGCGGCACAAGAAAAAATGAAGCGGTTAGAGACCCAGTACTTC
cdr3_aa: CASSVGLAAQEKMKRLETQYF

v_call: TRBV19
cdr3_length: 17
d_call: TRBD1
clone_size: .
j_call: TRBJ1-1
cdr3_nt: TGTGCCAGTAGTATAGGATTTGGGACAGGGAAGAACACTGAAGCTTTCTTT
cdr3_aa: CASSIGFGTGKNTEAFF

v_call: TRBV19
cdr3_length: 14
d_call: .
clone_size: .
j_call: TRBJ2-7
cdr3_nt: TGTGCCAGTAGTATAGACAGCATCTCCTACGAGCAGTACTTC
cdr3_aa: CASSIDSISYEQYF

v_call: TRBV25-1
cdr3_length: 17
d_call: .
clone_size: .
j_call: TRBJ1-2
cdr3_nt: TGTGCCAGCAGTGGCCCCGACTCAGAAGGCTCGGGGTATGGCTACACCTTC
cdr3_aa: CASSGPDSEGSGYGYTF

v_call: TRBV15
cdr3_length: 14
d_call: TRBD1
clone_size: .
j_call: TRBJ1-1
cdr3_nt: TGTGCCACCAGCAAAGGACAGGAGTACACTGAAGCTTTCTTT
cdr3_aa: CATSKGQEYTEAFF

v_call: TRBV29-1
cdr3_length: 14
d_call: TRBD1
clone_size: many
j_call: TRBJ1-4
cdr3_nt: TGCAGCGTTGCGTGGACAGGGGAGAGAGAAAAACTGTTTTTT
cdr3_aa: CSVAWTGEREKLFF